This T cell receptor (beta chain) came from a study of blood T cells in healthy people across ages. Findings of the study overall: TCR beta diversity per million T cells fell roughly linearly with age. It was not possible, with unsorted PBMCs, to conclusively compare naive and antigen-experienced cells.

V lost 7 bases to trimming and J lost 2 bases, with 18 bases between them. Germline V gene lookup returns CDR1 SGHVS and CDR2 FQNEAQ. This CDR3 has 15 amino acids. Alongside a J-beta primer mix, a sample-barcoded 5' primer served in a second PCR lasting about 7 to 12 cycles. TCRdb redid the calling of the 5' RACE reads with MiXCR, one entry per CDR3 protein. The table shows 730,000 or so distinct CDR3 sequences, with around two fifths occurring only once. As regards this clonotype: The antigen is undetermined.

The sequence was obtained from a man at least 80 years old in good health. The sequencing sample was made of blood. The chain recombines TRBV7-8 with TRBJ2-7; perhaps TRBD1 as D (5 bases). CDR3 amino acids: CASTHRGAGTYEQYF. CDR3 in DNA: TGTGCCAGCACCCACCGTGGGGCAGGGACCTACGAGCAGTACTTC.